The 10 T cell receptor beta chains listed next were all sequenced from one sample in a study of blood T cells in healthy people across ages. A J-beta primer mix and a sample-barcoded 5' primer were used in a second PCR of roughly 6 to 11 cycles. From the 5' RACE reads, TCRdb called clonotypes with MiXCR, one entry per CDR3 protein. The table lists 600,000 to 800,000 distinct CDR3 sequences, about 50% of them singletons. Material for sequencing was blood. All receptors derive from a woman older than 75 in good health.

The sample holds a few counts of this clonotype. CDR3 bases: TGCGCCAGCAGCCAAGATAGGAGGAGCATAGCTAGCACAGATACGCAGTATTTT. Its translation is CASSQDRRSIASTDTQYF. The chain is built from TRBV4-3 and TRBJ2-3; D may be TRBD2 (5 bases). The V gene lost 0 bases and the J gene lost 0 bases, with 16 bases spanning the gap. In germline, CDR1 is LGHNA, CDR2 YSLEER. The CDR3 length is 18 residues.

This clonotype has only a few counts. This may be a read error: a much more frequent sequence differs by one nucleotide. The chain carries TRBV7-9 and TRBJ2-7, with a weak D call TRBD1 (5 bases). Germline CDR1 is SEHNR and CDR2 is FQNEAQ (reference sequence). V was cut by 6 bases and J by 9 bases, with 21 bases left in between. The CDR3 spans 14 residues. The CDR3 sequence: CASSSRTNSHGQYF. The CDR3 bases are TGTGCCAGCAGTTCTCGGACAAACTCCCACGGGCAGTACTTC.

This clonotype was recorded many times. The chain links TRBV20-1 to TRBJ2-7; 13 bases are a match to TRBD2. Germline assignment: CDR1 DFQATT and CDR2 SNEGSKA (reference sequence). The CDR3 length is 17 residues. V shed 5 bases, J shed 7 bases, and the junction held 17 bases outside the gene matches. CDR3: CSAGGTSGTKWGREQYF. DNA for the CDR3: TGCAGTGCTGGAGGGACTAGCGGGACCAAATGGGGGAGGGAGCAGTACTTC.

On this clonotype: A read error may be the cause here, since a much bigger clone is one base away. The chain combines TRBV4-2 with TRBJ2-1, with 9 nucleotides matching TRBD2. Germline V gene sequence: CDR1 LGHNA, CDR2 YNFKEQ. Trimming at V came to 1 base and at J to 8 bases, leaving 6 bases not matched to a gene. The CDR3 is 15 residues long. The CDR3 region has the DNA TGTGCCAGCAGCCAAGTGCGGGGGGGACTCGATGAGCAGTTCTTC. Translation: CASSQVRGGLDEQFF.

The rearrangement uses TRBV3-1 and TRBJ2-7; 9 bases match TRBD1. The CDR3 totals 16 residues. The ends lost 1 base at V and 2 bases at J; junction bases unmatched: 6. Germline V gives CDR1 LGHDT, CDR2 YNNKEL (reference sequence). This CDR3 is CASSQVPGTGTYEQYF. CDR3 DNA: TGTGCCAGCAGCCAAGTCCCCGGGACAGGGACCTACGAGCAGTACTTC.

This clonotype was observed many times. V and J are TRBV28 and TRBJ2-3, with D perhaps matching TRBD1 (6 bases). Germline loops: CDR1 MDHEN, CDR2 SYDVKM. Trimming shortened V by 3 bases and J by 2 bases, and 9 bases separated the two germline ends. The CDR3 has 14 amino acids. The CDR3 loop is CASSFRQDTDTQYF. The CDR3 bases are TGTGCCAGCAGTTTTAGACAGGACACAGATACGCAGTATTTT. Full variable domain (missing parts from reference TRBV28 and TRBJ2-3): DVKVTQSSRYLVKRTGEKVFLECVQDMDHENMFWYRQDPGLGLRLIYFSYDVKMKEKGDIPEGYSVSREKKERFSLILESASTNQTSMYLCASSFRQDTDTQYFGPGTRLTVL.

The CDR3 bases are TGTGCCAGCAGTTTGCCAGGGGCAAGTTCACCCCTCCACTTT. It translates to CASSLPGASSPLHF. The chain links TRBV12-3 or TRBV12-4 to TRBJ1-6; possible D gene TRBD1, 6 bases. V was trimmed by 3 bases and J by 9 bases, leaving 12 bases between them. The CDR3 totals 14 residues.

The CDR3 nucleotides are TGCAGTGCTAGAAACAGGGGTGGCGCAGATACGCAGTATTTT. Translation: CSARNRGGADTQYF. This chain links TRBV20-1 with TRBJ2-3; 7 bases map to TRBD1. This CDR3 has 14 amino acids. The V gene's germline CDR1 is DFQATT and CDR2 SNEGSKA (reference sequence). The V gene end was trimmed by 2 bases and the J gene end by 4 bases; junction bases not matched to a gene: 6.

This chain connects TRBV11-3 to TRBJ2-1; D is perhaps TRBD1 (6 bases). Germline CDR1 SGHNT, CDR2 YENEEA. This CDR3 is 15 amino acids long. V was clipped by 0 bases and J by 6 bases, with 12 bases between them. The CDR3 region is CASSLDLGAGNEQFF. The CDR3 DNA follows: TGTGCCAGCAGCTTAGATTTGGGGGCCGGCAATGAGCAGTTCTTC.

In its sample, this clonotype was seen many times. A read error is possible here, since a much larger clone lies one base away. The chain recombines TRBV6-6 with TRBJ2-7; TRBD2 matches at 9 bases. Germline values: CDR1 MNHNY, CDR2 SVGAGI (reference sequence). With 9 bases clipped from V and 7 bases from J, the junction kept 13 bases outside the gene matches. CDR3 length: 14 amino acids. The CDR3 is CASGAGGSYNEQYF. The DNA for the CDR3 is TGTGCCAGTGGGGCGGGAGGGAGCTACAATGAGCAGTACTTC.